Listed below are T cell receptor beta chains from one sample, sequenced in a study of shared clonotypes between healthy human individuals. Generated by immunoSEQ multiplex PCR, the TCRdb table keeps only in-frame clones and is missing some. The sample includes roughly 700,000 clones, 74% of them seen just once. Sequencing was done on a sample of memory CD4+ T cells sorted from blood. The origin of the receptors is a woman aged 25 to 39 in good health. Both conserved end residues are part of each CDR3. The D gene is left open where the match is weak. The size field is filled for only some rows; it gives once, few, many or a size class.

15 TRBJ1-2 - - TRBV6-5 CASSRKSTGNYGYTF TGTGCCAGCAGCCGGAAGAGTACAGGGAACTATGGCTACACCTTC
15 TRBJ1-2 TRBD1 once TRBV5-4 CASSWGQAANYGYTF TGTGCCAGCAGCTGGGGACAGGCCGCTAACTATGGCTACACCTTC
14 TRBJ1-1 - - TRBV28 CASWAGKRNTEAFF TGTGCCAGCTGGGCAGGGAAGAGGAACACTGAAGCTTTCTTT
14 TRBJ1-2 - - TRBV12-5 CASGLESGQSGYTF TGTGCTAGTGGTTTGGAAAGCGGACAGTCGGGCTACACCTTC
14 TRBJ2-6 - - TRBV5-1 CASSFNSGANVLTF TGCGCCAGCAGCTTCAACTCTGGGGCCAACGTCCTGACTTTC
14 TRBJ2-3 TRBD2 - TRBV7-2 CASTLGLEADTQYF TGTGCCAGCACCCTAGGACTAGAGGCAGATACGCAGTATTTT
17 TRBJ2-1 TRBD2 - TRBV7-6 CASSQRGGLAGNNEQFF TGTGCCAGCAGCCAACGGGGGGGACTAGCGGGCAACAATGAGCAGTTCTTC
15 TRBJ2-1 - - TRBV6-1 CASRAPVRGYNEQFF TGTGCCAGCAGGGCGCCCGTGAGGGGCTACAATGAGCAGTTCTTC
14 TRBJ2-7 TRBD2 - TRBV7-8 CASSWTSDTYEQYF TGTGCCAGCAGCTGGACTAGCGACACCTACGAGCAGTACTTC
13 TRBJ1-2 TRBD1 few TRBV28 CASGRTGVYGYTF TGTGCCAGCGGACGGACAGGGGTTTATGGCTACACCTTC
13 TRBJ1-1 - - TRBV5-4 CASSLDGEGKAFF TGTGCCAGCAGCTTGGATGGCGAGGGGAAAGCTTTCTTT
14 TRBJ2-1 - - TRBV2 CASNPGTFYNEQFF TGTGCCAGCAACCCCGGGACTTTCTACAATGAGCAGTTCTTC
15 TRBJ2-7 TRBD2 once TRBV5-5 CASTNAGTSGYEQYF TGTGCCAGCACCAACGCCGGGACTAGCGGCTACGAGCAGTACTTC
12 TRBJ1-2 - few TRBV29-1 CSVEFSNYGYTF TGCAGCGTTGAATTTTCTAACTATGGCTACACCTTC
14 TRBJ2-1 TRBD1 few TRBV2 CASGDRGGRNEQFF TGTGCCAGCGGAGACAGGGGCGGCCGCAATGAGCAGTTCTTC
15 TRBJ1-2 TRBD1 - TRBV18 CASSPGTGRLDGYTF TGTGCCAGCTCACCTGGGACAGGGAGGTTGGATGGCTACACCTTC
14 TRBJ2-2 - few TRBV6-1 CASSSSGNTGELFF TGTGCCAGCAGTTCCTCAGGGAACACCGGGGAGCTGTTTTTT
19 TRBJ2-5 TRBD2 - TRBV28 CASSLWRGGQLADKETQYF TGTGCCAGCAGTTTATGGAGGGGAGGTCAACTAGCGGATAAAGAGACCCAGTACTTC
18 TRBJ2-1 TRBD2 - TRBV27 CASSSFLRTSGRINEQFF TGTGCCAGCAGTTCCTTCTTGAGGACTAGCGGGAGAATAAATGAGCAGTTCTTC
14 TRBJ1-2 - few TRBV28 CASSLQLSLYGYTF TGTGCCAGCAGTTTACAGTTGAGTCTCTATGGCTACACCTTC
13 TRBJ1-2 TRBD1 - TRBV5-4 CASSLTGGNGYTF TGTGCCAGCAGCTTGACAGGGGGCAATGGCTACACCTTC
14 TRBJ2-5 - - TRBV2 CASSEAVAEGTQYF TGTGCCAGCAGTGAAGCTGTCGCAGAAGGGACCCAGTACTTC
15 TRBJ2-7 TRBD2 - TRBV7-2 CASSFGSGGAYEQYF TGTGCCAGCAGCTTCGGAAGCGGGGGGGCCTACGAGCAGTACTTC
16 TRBJ2-3 TRBD2 - TRBV5-6 CASSIGLAGRTDTQYF TGTGCCAGCAGCATAGGACTAGCGGGACGCACAGATACGCAGTATTTT
14 TRBJ1-1 - - TRBV6-5 CASRRGARNTEAFF TGTGCCAGCAGAAGGGGGGCGCGGAACACTGAAGCTTTCTTT
13 TRBJ1-1 - - TRBV5-6 CASSWGLNTEAFF TGTGCCAGCAGCTGGGGTCTGAACACTGAAGCTTTCTTT
17 TRBJ2-2 TRBD2 - TRBV27 CASSFSPSGTNTGELFF TGTGCCAGCAGTTTTTCCCCTAGCGGGACGAACACCGGGGAGCTGTTTTTT
15 TRBJ1-2 TRBD1 once TRBV6-1 CASSPRGDRVYGYTF TGTGCCAGCAGTCCCCGGGGGGACAGGGTCTATGGCTACACCTTC
14 TRBJ2-1 - - TRBV18 CASSPSLGDNEQFF TGTGCCAGCTCACCTTCTCTAGGGGACAATGAGCAGTTCTTC
14 TRBJ2-2 - - TRBV29-1 CSVEEQANTGELFF TGCAGCGTTGAAGAACAGGCGAACACCGGGGAGCTGTTTTTT
12 TRBJ1-4 - - TRBV28 CASSLGGEKLFF TGTGCCAGCAGTTTAGGCGGGGAAAAACTGTTTTTT
17 TRBJ2-2 TRBD2 - TRBV11-2 CASSLTPSGTYTGELFF TGTGCCAGCAGCTTAACGCCTAGCGGGACCTACACCGGGGAGCTGTTTTTT
11 TRBJ2-7 - - TRBV6-1 CASSNRYEQYF TGTGCCAGCAGTAATAGGTACGAGCAGTACTTC
14 TRBJ1-3 TRBD1 - TRBV30 CAWDRVWAGNTIYF TGTGCCTGGGACAGGGTTTGGGCTGGAAACACCATATATTTT
15 TRBJ2-5 TRBD1 - TRBV18 CASSEGTGEQETQYF TGTGCCAGCTCGGAAGGGACAGGGGAGCAAGAGACCCAGTACTTC
11 TRBJ1-2 - few TRBV29-1 CSVDGNYGYTF TGCAGCGTTGACGGGAACTATGGCTACACCTTC
13 TRBJ1-3 - - TRBV11-2 CASSSLKGTTIYF TGTGCCAGCAGCTCTCTCAAGGGCACCACCATATATTTT
13 TRBJ1-1 TRBD1 - TRBV2 CASSPGGVSEAFF TGTGCCAGCAGCCCAGGGGGCGTTTCTGAAGCTTTCTTT
16 TRBJ2-5 TRBD1 - TRBV28 CASSPAPGGGGETQYF TGTGCCAGCAGTCCCGCCCCAGGGGGCGGTGGGGAGACCCAGTACTTC
14 TRBJ2-6 - few TRBV10-3 CAIRQSTGANVLTF TGTGCCATCAGACAGTCTACTGGGGCCAACGTCCTGACTTTC
15 TRBJ2-2 TRBD1 few TRBV28 CASRGQGPSTGELFF TGTGCCAGCCGTGGACAGGGGCCCTCCACCGGGGAGCTGTTTTTT
16 TRBJ1-1 TRBD1 - TRBV28 CASSTPGQGAGTEAFF TGTGCCAGCAGTACTCCGGGACAGGGGGCTGGCACTGAAGCTTTCTTT
15 TRBJ1-3 TRBD1 - TRBV10-3 CAISGGQRSGNTIYF TGTGCCATCAGTGGGGGACAGCGTTCTGGAAACACCATATATTTT
17 TRBJ1-5 - once TRBV25-1 CASSGGGGLYSNQPQHF TGTGCCAGCAGTGGGGGTGGGGGCTTGTATAGCAATCAGCCCCAGCATTTT